This TCR beta chain was sequenced for a study of CD8+CD57+ T cells in acquired aplastic anemia. This clonotype was picked up many times. Its target is unknown. Profiling of TCR beta VDJ combinations and CDR3 sequences used genomic DNA as template. TCRdb independently ran MiXCR on the reads; one entry per CDR3 protein. The sample lists approximately 190,000 distinct CDR3 sequences; nearly 50% were seen once. In patients chosen for sequencing, flow cytometry had shown CD8+CD57+ cell expansion. Patient blood was sampled before any therapy had been received. Study-wide results and caveats: Any difference that existed in CD8+ Simpson's diversity between patients and controls was not significant.

This CDR3 is built from 16 residues. V was trimmed by 5 bases and J by 7 bases, leaving 23 bases between them. In germline, CDR1 is MNHNS, CDR2 SASEGT. This sequence joins TRBV6-1 and TRBJ2-5; D remains ambiguous. Sequenced: sorted CD4+, CD8+, or CD8+CD57+ T cells (not recorded which) from PBMCs. The source is a human donor with aplastic anemia. CDR3 sequence reads: CASSTATEPVIRTQYF. The DNA for the CDR3 is TGTGCCAGCAGTACCGCTACGGAGCCGGTCATAAGGACCCAGTACTTC.